Listed here are 7 T cell receptor beta chains from one sample, sequenced in a study of CD8+ T cells in alopecia areata (dated by TCRdb to between 2018 and 2020). The sample's time point label is to be understood as: baseline before oral tofacitinib. To prepare the library, the immunoSEQ multiplex PCR assay was applied. For TCR sequencing, RNA was extracted from every sample and reverse transcribed into cDNA to serve as template. TCRdb took over this immuneACCESS table, retaining in-frame rearrangements with V and J assigned. Such tables are incomplete; in checked studies, under half of the missing clones stem from an unresolved V gene, and the remainder is unexplained. The table for this sample lists over 200,000 clones; approximately 52% of them were counted only once. The top ten clonotypes cover approximately 0.45% of the sample. This material consisted of CD4+ T cells sorted from blood, taken at week 0. The receptors originated from a human donor with alopecia areata.

The J gene is TRBJ1-6, the V gene TRBV10-3, with 9 bases fitting TRBD1. Germline CDR1 and CDR2: ENHRY and SYGVKD. This CDR3 is 13 amino acids long. V was pared by 10 bases and J by 8 bases, with 6 bases of the junction left unmatched. The CDR3 loop is CATRDREYSPLHF. In DNA form, the CDR3 reads TGTGCCACCCGGGACAGGGAGTATTCACCCCTCCACTTT.

There are a few counts of this clone. V and J are TRBV27 and TRBJ1-5; D gene ambiguous. In germline, CDR1 is MNHEY, CDR2 SMNVEV (reference sequence). V lost 2 bases to trimming and J lost 0 bases, with 8 bases between them. The CDR3 is 15 amino acids. The CDR3 reads CASSLVGYSNQPQHF. The CDR3 region has the DNA TGTGCCAGCAGTTTAGTGGGTTATAGCAATCAGCCCCAGCATTTT.

The chain joins TRBV5-4 to TRBJ2-1; TRBD2 matches 10 bases. The V and J ends lost 5 bases and 6 bases, in that order; junction bases with no gene match: 11. Germline CDR1 and CDR2: SGHNT and YYREEE (reference sequence). This CDR3 is 16 amino acids long. Here the CDR3 reads CASSPGLAGEGNEQFF. The CDR3 nucleotides are TGTGCCAGCAGTCCGGGGCTAGCGGGAGAGGGCAATGAGCAGTTCTTC.

This clone occurred a few times. This chain joins TRBV5-6 and TRBJ2-1; 7 bases line up with TRBD1. The CDR3 contains 15 residues. The V segment lost 4 bases and the J segment 5 bases; nucleotides outside the gene matches: 9. From germline, CDR1 is SGHDT and CDR2 YYEEEE. The CDR3 DNA follows: TGTGCCAGCAGCAATTACGGGACAGCTGACAATGAGCAGTTCTTC. The encoded protein is CASSNYGTADNEQFF. Based on the CDR3 plus reference TRBV5-6 and TRBJ2-1, the full variable domain is DAGVTQSPTHLIKTRGQQVTLRCSPKSGHDTVSWYQQALGQGPQFIFQYYEEEERQRGNFPDRFSGHQFPNYSSELNVNALLLGDSALYLCASSNYGTADNEQFFGPGTRLTVL.

The CDR3 region is CASSLGGSYNEQFF. The CDR3 DNA reads as TGTGCCAGCAGCTTAGGAGGCTCCTACAATGAGCAGTTCTTC. This sequence joins TRBV11-3 and TRBJ2-1; D call uncertain. The CDR3 is 14 amino acids. CDR1 is SGHNT, CDR2 YENEEA, per germline. The V gene lost 1 base and the J gene lost 0 bases, with 4 bases spanning the gap.

This chain joins TRBV30 and TRBJ2-1; possible D gene TRBD2, 6 bases. CDR1 and CDR2 (germline): GTSNPN, SVGIG (reference sequence). V was cut by 3 bases and J by 6 bases, with 15 bases left in between. The CDR3 spans 14 residues. The CDR3 region has the DNA TGTGCCTGGAGGGAGGGACCTACTCTCAATGAGCAGTTCTTC. Protein product: CAWREGPTLNEQFF.

The gene calls are TRBV5-1 and TRBJ2-5; 8 bases align to TRBD1. Trimming took 4 bases from V and 4 from J; bases not matched to a gene: 12. CDR1 is SGHRS, CDR2 YFSETQ, per germline. CDR3 length: 16 residues. CDR3 sequence (DNA): TGCGCCAGCAGCCGTAAAACAGGGGGGAGCAGAGAGACCCAGTACTTC. Amino acids: CASSRKTGGSRETQYF.